This T cell receptor (beta chain) was captured in a study of blood T cells in healthy people across ages. Background on the study: Per every two T cells, about one barcoded beta molecule was captured by template switching.

General study findings and limits: It was the long-lived donors that had more naive CD4+ cells and higher diversity than aged donors. Any changes in expanded clonotypes were possibly confounded, as donor CMV status remained unknown.

Through a sample-barcoded 5' primer and a J-beta primer mix, a second PCR was run for roughly 7 to 11 cycles. TCRdb reprocessed the 5' RACE reads with MiXCR, giving one entry per CDR3 protein. Among some 1 million distinct CDR3 sequences listed, less than 50% were seen once. Trimming took 6 bases from V and 8 from J; bases not matched to a gene: 14. Per the germline V gene, CDR1 is DFQATT and CDR2 is SNEGSKA (reference sequence). This CDR3 comprises 14 residues. Regarding this clonotype: Its antigen is not identified.

The sample comprised blood. The V gene is TRBV20-1, the J gene TRBJ1-2, with 8 bases that match TRBD1. The origin of this receptor is a woman in her fifties or sixties in good health. CDR3 nucleotides: TGCAGTGCCCCCAACCAGGACAGGGTCGACGGCTACACCTTC. This sequence encodes CSAPNQDRVDGYTF.